This T cell receptor (beta chain) came from a study of identical twins. Points from the study as a whole: Insertion counts were lower in abundant cord blood beta clonotypes, a trend that memory repertoires did not show. Because invariant MAIT and iNKT cells could be present, zero-insertion analyses could be partly confounded. Model-predicted out-of-frame TCR alpha sharing fell below observed values in monozygotic twins.

TCRdb itself ran the 5' RACE reads through MiXCR, one entry per CDR3 protein. Counted here are around 490,000 distinct CDR3 sequences, approximately 14% occurring once; the ten biggest clones make up about 0.97%. CDR1 is SGHTA and CDR2 is FQGNSA in the germline V gene. J gave up 6 bases and V 5 bases, and 7 bases lay outside the gene matches. CDR3 length equals 13 residues. On this clonotype itself: The antigen is not known.

In every case, the donor was a healthy Caucasian. These records were also assigned to another study, of yellow fever vaccine responses in identical twins.

This rearrangement joins TRBV7-2 to TRBJ2-7; the match to TRBD1 covers 7 bases. The sequenced sample was CD4+ T cells sorted from blood. The TCR originated in a woman younger than 35 in good health. The CDR3 loop is CASSTRQGTEQYF. The CDR3 DNA reads as TGTGCCAGCAGCACCCGACAGGGCACCGAGCAGTACTTC.